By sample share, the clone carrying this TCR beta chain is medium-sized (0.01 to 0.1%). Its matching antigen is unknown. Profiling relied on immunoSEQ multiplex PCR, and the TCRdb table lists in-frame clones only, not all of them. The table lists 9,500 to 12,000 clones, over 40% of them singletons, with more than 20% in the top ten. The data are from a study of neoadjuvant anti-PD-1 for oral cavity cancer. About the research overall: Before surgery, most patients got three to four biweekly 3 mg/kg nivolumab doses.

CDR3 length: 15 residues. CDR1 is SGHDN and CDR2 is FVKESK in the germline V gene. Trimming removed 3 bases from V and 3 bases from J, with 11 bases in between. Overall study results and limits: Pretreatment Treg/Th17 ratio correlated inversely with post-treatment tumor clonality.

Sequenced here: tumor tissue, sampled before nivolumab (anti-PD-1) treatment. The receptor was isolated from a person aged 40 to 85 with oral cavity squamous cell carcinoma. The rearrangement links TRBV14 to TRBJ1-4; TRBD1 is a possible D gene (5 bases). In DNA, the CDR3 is TGTGCCAGCAGCCATGGGGGAATTGCTAATGAAAAACTGTTTTTT. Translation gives CASSHGGIANEKLFF.